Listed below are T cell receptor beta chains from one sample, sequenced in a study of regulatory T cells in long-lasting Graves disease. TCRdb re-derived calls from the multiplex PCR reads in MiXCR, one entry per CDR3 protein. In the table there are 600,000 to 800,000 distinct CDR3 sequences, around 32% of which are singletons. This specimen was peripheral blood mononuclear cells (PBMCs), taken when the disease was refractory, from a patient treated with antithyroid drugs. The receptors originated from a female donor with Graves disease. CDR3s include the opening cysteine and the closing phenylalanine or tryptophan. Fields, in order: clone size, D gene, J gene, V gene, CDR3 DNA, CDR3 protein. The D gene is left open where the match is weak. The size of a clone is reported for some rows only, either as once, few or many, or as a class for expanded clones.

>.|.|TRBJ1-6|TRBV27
TGTGCCAGCAGACCGAACTATAGTTCACCCCTCCACTTT
CASRPNYSSPLHF
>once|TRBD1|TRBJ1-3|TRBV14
TGTGCCAGCAGCCAGCGGACAGGCTTGAGCTCTGGAAACACCATATATTTT
CASSQRTGLSSGNTIYF
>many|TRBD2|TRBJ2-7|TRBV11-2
TGTGCCAGCAGCTTCGGGACTAGCGGCTACGAGCAGTACTTC
CASSFGTSGYEQYF
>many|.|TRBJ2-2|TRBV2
TGTGCCAGGACGGGACCCTCGAACACCGGGGAGCTGTTTTTT
CARTGPSNTGELFF
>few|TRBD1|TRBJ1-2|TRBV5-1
TGCGCCAGCAGCTCATGGACAGGGGCGGTTGGCTACACCTTC
CASSSWTGAVGYTF
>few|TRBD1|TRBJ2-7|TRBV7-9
TGTGCCAGCAGCTTAGGATCCTCCGGGACAGGGGACGAGCAGTACTTC
CASSLGSSGTGDEQYF
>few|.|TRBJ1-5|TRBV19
TGTGCCAGTAGTGAAGGCAGGGACCCCAATCAGCCCCAGCATTTT
CASSEGRDPNQPQHF
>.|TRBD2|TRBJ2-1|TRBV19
TGTGCCAGTAGTATAAAGCGGGACTCTGAGCAGTTCTTC
CASSIKRDSEQFF
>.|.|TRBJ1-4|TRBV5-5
TGTGCCAGCAGCTTGGCCCCAACTAATGAAAAACTGTTTTTT
CASSLAPTNEKLFF
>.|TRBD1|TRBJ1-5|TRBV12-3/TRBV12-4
TGTGCCAGCAGACCGGGACAGTTCAATCAGCCCCAGCATTTT
CASRPGQFNQPQHF